The following is a TCR beta chain sequence with its context. This clonotype was observed at least ten times. The antigen it binds to is not known. The input lacks base qualities; no much larger clone sits a single base away. This sample is drawn from a study of T cell repertoires in cytomegalovirus infection (dated by TCRdb to about 2019). Context from the whole study: Because public TCR beta signatures pointed to carriage of CMV infection together with the matching HLA type, the HLA type of each donor mattered for the analysis. Beyond this particular receptor, the publication reports: In both this cohort and an independent approximately 370-donor cohort, the cumulative frequency of public TCR beta family members distinguished carriers of CMV infection plus the relevant HLA type. The ex vivo response was dominated by HLA-C-restricted CMV-specific TCR beta clonotypes, and the single most frequent clonotype in two of eight donors was supplied by these HLA-C-restricted clonotypes.

For sequencing, an Illumina HiSeq 1500 was employed. TCRdb reprocessing: public reads trimmed at Q25 with fastp, clones called with MiXCR, in-frame beta chains kept. Rows are unified per CDR3 protein, each entry keeping the most common DNA and genes. Recorded for this sample are 200,000 to 250,000 distinct CDR3 sequences; about 12% of them occurred a single time. 1.5% to 2% of the sample belongs to the ten largest clones. For CDR1 and CDR2, the germline V gene lists SGHTA and FQGNSA. The CDR3 measures 16 amino acids from cysteine to phenylalanine. Only the CDR3 portion is preserved as DNA: 48 bases, with reading frame beginning at the first base. The germline V end is reduced by 5 bases and the J end by 3 bases; junction bases left unmatched: 5.

The sequenced sample was PBMCs. The receptor comes from a human donor in good health (CMV status not recorded). Some clones in this sample may be carry-over from other donors' samples. The receptor chain draws on TRBV7-2 and TRBJ2-3, with 13 junctional bases fitting TRBD2. The CDR3 corresponds to CASSRRTSGGTDTQYF. Read as DNA, the sequence is TGTGCCAGCAGCCGGCGGACTAGCGGGGGAACAGATACGCAGTATTTT. Full variable domain (CDR3 extended with the reference TRBV7-2 and TRBJ2-3 proteins): GAGVSQSPSNKVTEKGKDVELRCDPISGHTALYWYRQSLGQGLEFLIYFQGNSAPDKSGLPSDRFSAERTGGSVSTLTIQRTQQEDSAVYLCASSRRTSGGTDTQYFGPGTRLTVL.